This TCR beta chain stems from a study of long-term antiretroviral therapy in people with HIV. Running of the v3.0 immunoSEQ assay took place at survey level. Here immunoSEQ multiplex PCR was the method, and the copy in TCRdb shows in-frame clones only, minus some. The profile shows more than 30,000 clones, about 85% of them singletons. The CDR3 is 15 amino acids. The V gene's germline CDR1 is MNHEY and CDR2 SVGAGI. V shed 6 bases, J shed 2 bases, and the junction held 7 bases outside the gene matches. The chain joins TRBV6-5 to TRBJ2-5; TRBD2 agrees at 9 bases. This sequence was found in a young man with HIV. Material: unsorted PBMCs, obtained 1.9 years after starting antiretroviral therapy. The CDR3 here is CASREGSGGQETQYF. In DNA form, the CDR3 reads TGTGCCAGCAGGGAGGGTAGCGGGGGACAAGAGACCCAGTACTTC.